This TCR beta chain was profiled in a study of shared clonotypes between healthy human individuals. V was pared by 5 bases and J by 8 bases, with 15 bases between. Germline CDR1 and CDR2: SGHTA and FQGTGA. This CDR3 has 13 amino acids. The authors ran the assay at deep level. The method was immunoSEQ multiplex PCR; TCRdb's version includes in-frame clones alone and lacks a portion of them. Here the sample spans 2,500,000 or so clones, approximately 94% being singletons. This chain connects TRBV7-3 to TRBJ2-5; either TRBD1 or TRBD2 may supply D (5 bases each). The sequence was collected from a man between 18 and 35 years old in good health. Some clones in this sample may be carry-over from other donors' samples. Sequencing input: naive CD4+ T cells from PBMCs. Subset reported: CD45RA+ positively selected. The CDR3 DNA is TGTGCCAGCAGCCCAGGGACGGGTGTAACCCAGTACTTC. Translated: CASSPGTGVTQYF.